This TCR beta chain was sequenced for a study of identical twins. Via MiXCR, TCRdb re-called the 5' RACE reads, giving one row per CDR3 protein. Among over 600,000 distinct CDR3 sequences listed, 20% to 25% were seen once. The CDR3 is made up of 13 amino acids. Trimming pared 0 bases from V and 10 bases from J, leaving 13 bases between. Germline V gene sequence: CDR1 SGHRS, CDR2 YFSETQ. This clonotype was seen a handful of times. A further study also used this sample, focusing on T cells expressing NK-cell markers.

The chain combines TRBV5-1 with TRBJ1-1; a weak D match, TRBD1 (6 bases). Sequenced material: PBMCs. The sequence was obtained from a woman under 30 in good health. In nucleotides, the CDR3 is TGCGCCAGCAGCTTGGAGGGGGACGCTGTAGCTTTCTTT. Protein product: CASSLEGDAVAFF.